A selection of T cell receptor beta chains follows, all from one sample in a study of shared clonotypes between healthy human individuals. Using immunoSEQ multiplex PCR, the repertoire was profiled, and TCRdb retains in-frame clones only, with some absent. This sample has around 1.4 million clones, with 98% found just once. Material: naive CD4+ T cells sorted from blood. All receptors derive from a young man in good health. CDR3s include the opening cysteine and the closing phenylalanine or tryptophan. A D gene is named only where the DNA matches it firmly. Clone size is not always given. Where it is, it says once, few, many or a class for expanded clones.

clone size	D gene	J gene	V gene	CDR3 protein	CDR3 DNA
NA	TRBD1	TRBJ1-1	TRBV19	CATSPGGMNTEAFF	TGTGCCACTTCACCAGGGGGTATGAACACTGAAGCTTTCTTT
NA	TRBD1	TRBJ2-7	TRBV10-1	CASSESMGRGQPFLQYF	TGCGCCAGCAGTGAGTCGATGGGTCGGGGACAGCCCTTCTTGCAGTACTTC
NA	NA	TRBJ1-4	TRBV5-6	CASSLFSEKLFF	TGTGCCAGCAGCTTGTTTAGTGAAAAACTGTTTTTT
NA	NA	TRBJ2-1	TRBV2	CATRGRAEDNEQFF	TGTGCCACCCGAGGGCGGGCGGAGGACAATGAGCAGTTCTTC
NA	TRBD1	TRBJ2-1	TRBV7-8	CASSLRTGSNEQFF	TGTGCCAGCAGCTTACGGACAGGGTCGAATGAGCAGTTCTTC
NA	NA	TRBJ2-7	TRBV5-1	CASRTDLTGVYEQYF	TGCGCCAGTAGGACAGACCTCACTGGGGTCTACGAGCAGTACTTC
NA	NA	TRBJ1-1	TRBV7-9	CASSLDRLEAFF	TGTGCCAGCAGCTTAGACAGGCTTGAAGCTTTCTTT
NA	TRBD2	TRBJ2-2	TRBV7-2	CASSAQAGANTGELFF	TGTGCCAGCAGCGCCCAGGCGGGAGCGAACACCGGGGAGCTGTTTTTT
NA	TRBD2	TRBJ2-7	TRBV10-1	CASSAGPYSYEQYF	TGCGCCAGCTCAGCGGGGCCGTATTCCTACGAGCAGTACTTC
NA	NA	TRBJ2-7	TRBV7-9	CASSLASGFYEQYF	TGTGCCAGCAGCTTAGCTTCGGGGTTCTACGAGCAGTACTTC
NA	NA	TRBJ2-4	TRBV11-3	CASSFRGGTNIQYF	TGTGCCAGCAGCTTCAGGGGTGGGACGAACATTCAGTACTTC
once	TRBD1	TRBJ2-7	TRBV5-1	CASSPDREVRYEQYF	TGCGCCAGCAGCCCCGACAGGGAAGTTCGTTACGAGCAGTACTTC
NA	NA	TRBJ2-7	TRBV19	CASSMIPIYEQYF	TGTGCCAGTAGTATGATCCCGATATACGAGCAGTACTTC
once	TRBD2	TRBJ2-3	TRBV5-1	CASSRGASGGMRTTQYF	TGCGCCAGCAGCCGTGGAGCTAGCGGGGGGATGCGTACTACGCAGTATTTT
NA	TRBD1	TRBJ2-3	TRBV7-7	CASSPGTGVDTQYF	TGTGCCAGCAGCCCAGGGACAGGAGTGGATACGCAGTATTTT
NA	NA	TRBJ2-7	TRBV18	CASSPPARGGEQYF	TGTGCCAGCTCACCACCCGCCAGGGGAGGCGAGCAGTACTTC
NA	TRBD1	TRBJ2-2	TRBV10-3	CAIRQGVNTGELFF	TGTGCCATCAGACAGGGGGTGAACACCGGGGAGCTGTTTTTT
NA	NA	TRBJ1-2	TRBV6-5	CAIRSNYGYTF	TGTGCCATCAGAAGTAACTATGGCTACACCTTC
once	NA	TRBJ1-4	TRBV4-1	CASSPQAVSGEKLFF	TGCGCCAGCAGCCCCCAGGCTGTGTCGGGTGAAAAACTGTTTTTT
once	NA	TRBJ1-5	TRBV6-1	CASSDRSGYSNQPQHF	TGTGCCAGCAGTGACCGGTCGGGGTATAGCAATCAGCCCCAGCATTTT
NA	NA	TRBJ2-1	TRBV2	CASTSGSYNEQFF	TGTGCCAGCACCTCGGGGAGCTACAATGAGCAGTTCTTC
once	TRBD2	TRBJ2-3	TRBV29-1	CSVDIAGVLDTQYF	TGCAGCGTTGATATAGCGGGAGTATTAGATACGCAGTATTTT
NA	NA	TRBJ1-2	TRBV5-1	CASSLAVSNGYTF	TGCGCCAGCAGCTTGGCCGTCAGTAATGGCTACACCTTC
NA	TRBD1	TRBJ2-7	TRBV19	CASSIDFSGGGTGSYEQYF	TGTGCCAGTAGTATAGATTTCTCCGGTGGCGGGACAGGATCCTACGAGCAGTACTTC
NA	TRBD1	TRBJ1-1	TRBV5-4	CASSLNRGSHTEAFF	TGTGCCAGCAGCTTAAACAGGGGAAGTCACACTGAAGCTTTCTTT
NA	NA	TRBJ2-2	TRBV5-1	CASSPGDRTGELFF	TGCGCCAGCAGCCCTGGGGATCGCACCGGGGAGCTGTTTTTT
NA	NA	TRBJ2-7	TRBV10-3	CAISDIYKGGSYEQYF	TGTGCCATCAGTGATATCTATAAGGGGGGGTCCTACGAGCAGTACTTC
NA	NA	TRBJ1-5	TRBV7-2	CASSTGIQPQHF	TGTGCCAGCAGCACAGGGATCCAGCCCCAGCATTTT
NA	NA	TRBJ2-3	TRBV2	CASSESPGWDTQYF	TGTGCCAGCAGTGAAAGCCCCGGGTGGGATACGCAGTATTTT
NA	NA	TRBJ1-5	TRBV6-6	CASSYWGDSNQPQHF	TGTGCCAGCAGTTACTGGGGGGATAGCAATCAGCCCCAGCATTTT
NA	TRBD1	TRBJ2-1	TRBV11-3	CASSPPGQGRVEQFF	TGTGCCAGCAGCCCCCCCGGACAGGGGAGAGTTGAGCAGTTCTTC
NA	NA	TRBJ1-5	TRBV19	CASSIDAATPLNQPQHF	TGTGCCAGTAGTATAGATGCAGCGACTCCACTCAATCAGCCCCAGCATTTT
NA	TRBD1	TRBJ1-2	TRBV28	CASSLISGTGHTYTF	TGTGCCAGCAGTCTTATATCCGGGACAGGGCATACCTACACCTTC
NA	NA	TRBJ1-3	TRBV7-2	CASSLLTGGNTIYF	TGTGCCAGCAGCTTACTGACAGGTGGAAACACCATATATTTT
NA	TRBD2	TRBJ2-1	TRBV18	CASSPITSGYNEQFF	TGTGCCAGCTCACCAATCACTAGCGGATACAATGAGCAGTTCTTC
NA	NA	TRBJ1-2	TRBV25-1	CATKGSGYGYTF	TGTGCCACCAAGGGGTCTGGCTATGGCTACACCTTC
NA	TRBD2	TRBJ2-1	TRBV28	CASSKTSGDSYNEQFF	TGTGCCAGCAGCAAAACTAGCGGGGACTCCTACAATGAGCAGTTCTTC
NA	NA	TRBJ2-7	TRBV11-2	CASSSFRYEQYF	TGTGCCAGCAGCTCCTTTCGATACGAGCAGTACTTC
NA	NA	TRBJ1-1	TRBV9	CASSHPANTEAFF	TGTGCCAGCAGCCATCCGGCGAACACTGAAGCTTTCTTT
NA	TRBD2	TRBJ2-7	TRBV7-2	CASSLSLAGASYEQYF	TGTGCCAGCAGCTTAAGCCTAGCGGGGGCATCCTACGAGCAGTACTTC
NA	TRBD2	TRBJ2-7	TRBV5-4	CASGRTSDSYEQYF	TGTGCCAGCGGTCGGACTAGCGACTCCTACGAGCAGTACTTC
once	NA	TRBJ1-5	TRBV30	CAWSVGRARRNQPQHF	TGTGCCTGGAGTGTAGGCCGGGCCAGGAGGAATCAGCCCCAGCATTTT
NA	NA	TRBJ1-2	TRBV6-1	CASSEARRYYGYTF	TGTGCCAGCAGTGAAGCCAGGAGGTACTATGGCTACACCTTC
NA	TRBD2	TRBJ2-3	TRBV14	CASSPLAGGTDTQYF	TGTGCCAGCAGCCCCTTAGCGGGAGGAACAGATACGCAGTATTTT